The T cell receptor (beta chain) under discussion was sequenced for a study of blood T cell repertoires in COVID-19. Profiled with immunoSEQ multiplex PCR; TCRdb holds only in-frame clones, not every one. The sample contains 70,000 to 100,000 clones, roughly 72% of which appear only once. Germline CDR1 and CDR2: SGHKS and YYEKEE (reference sequence). The ends lost 4 bases at V and 1 base at J; junction bases unmatched: 3. The CDR3 consists of 16 residues. The TCR was taken from a woman aged 60-75 years in a cohort sampled during active or convalescent COVID-19. The rearrangement uses TRBV5-5 and TRBJ2-5; TRBD2 agrees at 14 bases. The sequencing input was peripheral blood. As DNA, the CDR3 is TGTGCCAGCAGCCCGGGACTAGCGGGGGTCCAAGAGACCCAGTACTTC. Amino acid sequence: CASSPGLAGVQETQYF.